The next 14 T cell receptor beta chains were all read from a single sample in a study of shared clonotypes between healthy human individuals. In the naive CD8 group, cells lacked CD45RO and were positively selected for CCR7, so terminally differentiated effector memory CD45RA+ cells were left out. Method: immunoSEQ multiplex PCR; TCRdb's copy keeps in-frame clones and lacks some. The table includes around 2,000,000 clones, 85% to 95% detected once. The sequencing input was naive CD8+ T cells sorted from blood. The receptors originated from a man aged 18 to 29 in good health.

Concerning this clone itself: Additional DNA sequences in this sample encode the identical CDR3. V is TRBV6-5 and J is TRBJ2-5; 10 positions match TRBD1. V gave up 5 bases and J gave up 4 bases; unmatched junction bases: 7. The germline gives CDR1 MNHEY, CDR2 SVGAGI. CDR3 length: 15 amino acids. This CDR3 reads CASSPGTGVRETQYF. CDR3 DNA: TGTGCCAGCAGTCCCGGGACAGGGGTGAGAGAGACCCAGTACTTC.

This clone has only one observation. CDR3 DNA sequence: TGTGCCAGCCGATCGGGGGATAAGCAGTACTTC. Encoded protein: CASRSGDKQYF. The V and J genes are TRBV6-5 and TRBJ2-7; tentatively, D is TRBD2 (6 bases). V lost 8 bases and J lost 8, with 13 bases in between. Germline loops: CDR1 MNHEY, CDR2 SVGAGI. The CDR3 runs 11 residues.

The chain joins TRBV6-4 to TRBJ2-5; 8 bases match TRBD2. Unmatched junction bases numbered 1, after V lost 5 bases and J lost 2 bases. The V gene's germline CDR1 is MRHNA and CDR2 SNTAGT. CDR3 length equals 13 residues. The CDR3 sequence is CASSPSGQETQYF. CDR3 bases: TGTGCCAGCAGTCCTAGCGGGCAAGAGACCCAGTACTTC.

J is TRBJ1-5 and V is TRBV5-6, with TRBD1 identical over 7 bases. The germline V gene encodes CDR1 SGHDT and CDR2 YYEEEE. The CDR3 has 18 residues. V gave up 0 bases and J gave up 1 base; unmatched junction bases: 10. CDR3 residues: CASSLGRGRGVSNQPQHF. DNA for the CDR3: TGTGCCAGCAGCTTGGGTAGGGGGCGAGGGGTGAGCAATCAGCCCCAGCATTTT.

This clone has just one count. The chain employs TRBV4-1 and TRBJ1-2, with TRBD1 as a possible D gene (6 bases). V lost 3 bases, J lost 2 bases, and 13 bases lay in between. The CDR3 extends over 15 amino acids. The germline gives CDR1 MGHRA, CDR2 YSYEKL. The CDR3 protein is CASSHPDTGNYGYTF. The CDR3 DNA reads TGCGCCAGCAGCCACCCCGACACAGGGAACTATGGCTACACCTTC.

This rearrangement joins TRBV10-3 to TRBJ2-7, with 8 bases matching TRBD1. Looked up from germline, CDR1 is ENHRY and CDR2 is SYGVKD. The CDR3 loop spans 14 amino acids. The V segment lost 4 bases and the J segment 4 bases; nucleotides outside the gene matches: 6. CDR3 nucleotide sequence: TGTGCCATCAGTGTAGGAGGACAGGGTTACGAGCAGTACTTC. Translated: CAISVGGQGYEQYF.

V is TRBV6-1 and J is TRBJ2-7; 7 nucleotides align to TRBD1. The CDR3 runs 14 residues. Germline values: CDR1 MNHNS, CDR2 SASEGT. V was pared by 6 bases and J by 5 bases, with 10 bases of the junction left unmatched. CDR3 sequence (DNA): TGTGCCAGCAGGGAACGACAGGGAATTCACGAGCAGTACTTC. Encoded protein: CASRERQGIHEQYF.

The chain uses TRBV4-3 and TRBJ2-5; D gene ambiguous. Trimming shortened V by 0 bases and J by 5 bases, and 7 bases separated the two germline ends. The CDR3 covers 13 residues. From germline, CDR1 is LGHNA and CDR2 YSLEER. The CDR3: CASSQDAGETQYF. The DNA for the CDR3 is TGCGCCAGCAGCCAAGACGCCGGGGAGACCCAGTACTTC.

The V gene is TRBV27, the J gene TRBJ2-7, with D possibly matching TRBD1 (6 bases). Trimming shortened V by 2 bases and J by 5 bases, and 19 bases separated the two germline ends. The CDR3 consists of 16 residues. CDR1 MNHEY and CDR2 SMNVEV come from the germline V gene (reference sequence). CDR3 loop: CASSLVSGAGTHEQYF. CDR3 DNA sequence: TGTGCCAGCAGTTTAGTCTCAGGGGCAGGGACCCACGAGCAGTACTTC.

This chain joins TRBV19 and TRBJ2-7; D gene ambiguous. Deletions cut 2 bases from V and 5 bases from J, with 13 bases between. The CDR3 is made up of 14 amino acids. Germline values: CDR1 LNHDA, CDR2 SQIVND (reference sequence). The CDR3 DNA sequence: TGTGCCAGTAGTATAATCGGCAGCTTGGACGAGCAGTACTTC. Translation gives CASSIIGSLDEQYF. Full variable domain (remainder filled in from reference TRBV19 and TRBJ2-7): DGGITQSPKYLFRKEGQNVTLSCEQNLNHDAMYWYRQDPGQGLRLIYYSQIVNDFQKGDIAEGYSVSREKKESFPLTVTSAQKNPTAFYLCASSIIGSLDEQYFGPGTRLTVT.

The V and J genes are TRBV2 and TRBJ2-5; D may be TRBD2 (6 bases). V lost 6 bases to trimming and J lost 5 bases, with 13 bases between them. CDR3 size: 13 residues. Germline V lookup: CDR1 SNHLY, CDR2 FYNNEI. The CDR3 nucleotides read TGTGCCAGCAGCGCGGGGATCACGGAGACCCAGTACTTC. This encodes CASSAGITETQYF. The full variable domain, its missing parts supplied by reference TRBV2 and TRBJ2-5, is EPEVTQTPSHQVTQMGQEVILRCVPISNHLYFYWYRQILGQKVEFLVSFYNNEISEKSEIFDDQFSVERPDGSNFTLKIRSTKLEDSAMYFCASSAGITETQYFGPGTRLLVL.

The chain carries TRBV9 and TRBJ1-2, with TRBD1 identical over 7 bases. This CDR3 region has 21 residues. J gave up 0 bases and V 3 bases, and 23 bases lay outside the gene matches. CDR1 is SGDLS and CDR2 is YYNGEE in the germline V gene. DNA of the CDR3: TGTGCCAGCAGCGGATACCGGGGTCCCACGGGACAGATAGAGACTAACTATGGCTACACCTTC. Translation: CASSGYRGPTGQIETNYGYTF.

This clone was detected a few times. This sequence joins TRBV19 and TRBJ1-1; tentative D call: TRBD1 (6 bases). V lost 10 bases to trimming and J lost 7 bases, with 19 bases between them. This CDR3 has 13 residues. Germline values: CDR1 LNHDA, CDR2 SQIVND (reference sequence). CDR3 coding DNA: TGTGCCATAAAAGCCACAGGGCTCGATGAAGCTTTCTTT. Residues: CAIKATGLDEAFF.

The chain uses TRBV6-6 and TRBJ2-1; D is undetermined. V lost 10 bases and J lost 0, with 10 bases in between. CDR3 length equals 13 residues. Germline V gene sequence: CDR1 MNHNY, CDR2 SVGAGI (reference sequence). The DNA of the CDR3 is TGTGCCACCCTTTTGAGCTCCTACAATGAGCAGTTCTTC. Protein sequence: CATLLSSYNEQFF.